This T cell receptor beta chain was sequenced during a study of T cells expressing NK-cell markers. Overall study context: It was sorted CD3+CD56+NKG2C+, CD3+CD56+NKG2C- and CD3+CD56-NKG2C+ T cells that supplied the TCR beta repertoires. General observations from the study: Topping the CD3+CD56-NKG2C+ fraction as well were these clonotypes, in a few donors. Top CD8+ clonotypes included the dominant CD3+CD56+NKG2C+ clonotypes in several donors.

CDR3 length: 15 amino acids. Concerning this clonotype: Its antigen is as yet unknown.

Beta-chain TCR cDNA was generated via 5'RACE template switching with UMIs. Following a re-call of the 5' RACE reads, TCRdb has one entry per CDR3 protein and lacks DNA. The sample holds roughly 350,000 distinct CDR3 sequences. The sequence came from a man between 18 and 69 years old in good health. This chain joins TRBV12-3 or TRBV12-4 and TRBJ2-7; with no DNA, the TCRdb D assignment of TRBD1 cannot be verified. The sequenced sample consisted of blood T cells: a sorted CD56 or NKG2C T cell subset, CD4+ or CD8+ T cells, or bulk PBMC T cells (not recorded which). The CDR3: CASSLSPGPSYEQYF.